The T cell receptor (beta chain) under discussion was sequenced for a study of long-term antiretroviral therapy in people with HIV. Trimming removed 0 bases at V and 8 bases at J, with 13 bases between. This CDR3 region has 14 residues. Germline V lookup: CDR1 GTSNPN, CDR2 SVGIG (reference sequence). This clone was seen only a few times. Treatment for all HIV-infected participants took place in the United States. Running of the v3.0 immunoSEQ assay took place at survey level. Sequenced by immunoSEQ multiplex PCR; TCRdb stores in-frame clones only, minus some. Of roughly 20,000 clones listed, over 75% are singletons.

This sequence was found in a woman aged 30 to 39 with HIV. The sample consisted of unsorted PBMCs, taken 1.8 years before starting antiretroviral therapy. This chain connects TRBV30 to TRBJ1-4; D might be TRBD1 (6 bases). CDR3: CAWSVHQGREKLFF. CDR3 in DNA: TGTGCCTGGAGTGTACACCAGGGGAGGGAAAAACTGTTTTTT.